This T cell receptor beta chain was captured in a study of vaccination effects on CD4 cells after COVID-19. Study background: BNT162b2 vaccine or mRNA-1273 vaccine was given to participants in two doses.

With the ViraFEST assay, the study expanded antigen-specific CD4+ T cells using viral peptide pools, then sequenced them. Upon completion of 10 to 11 days in culture, CD4+ T cells were isolated. A half-volume exchange with IL-2 medium occurred on days 3 and 7. This table comes from immunoSEQ multiplex PCR, and its TCRdb copy is limited to in-frame clones, with some not included. The sample gives about 22,000 clones, around 70% of which show up once; around 11% is in the top ten. Study outcomes and limitations: After vaccination, at late timepoints, clones induced by infection and by vaccine contracted markedly. In vaccinees who were healthy, merely 1 out of 255 vaccine-induced clones cross-reacted with common cold coronaviruses.

Comment on this clone: Its antigen is unknown.

This CDR3 has 14 amino acids. V shed 8 bases and J shed 2 bases, with 12 bases lying between them. Germline CDR1 MNHEY, CDR2 SVGAGI. The TCR was taken from a human donor who received a COVID-19 vaccine. V gene TRBV6-5 combines with J gene TRBJ1-4, with D perhaps TRBD1 (6 bases). Sequenced material: CD4+ T cells from PBMCs cultured with HCoV-229E spike peptides, taken before COVID-19 vaccination. CDR3 in DNA: TGTGCCAGCGCCAGGGGTTGGACTAATGAAAAACTGTTTTTT. This codes for CASARGWTNEKLFF.